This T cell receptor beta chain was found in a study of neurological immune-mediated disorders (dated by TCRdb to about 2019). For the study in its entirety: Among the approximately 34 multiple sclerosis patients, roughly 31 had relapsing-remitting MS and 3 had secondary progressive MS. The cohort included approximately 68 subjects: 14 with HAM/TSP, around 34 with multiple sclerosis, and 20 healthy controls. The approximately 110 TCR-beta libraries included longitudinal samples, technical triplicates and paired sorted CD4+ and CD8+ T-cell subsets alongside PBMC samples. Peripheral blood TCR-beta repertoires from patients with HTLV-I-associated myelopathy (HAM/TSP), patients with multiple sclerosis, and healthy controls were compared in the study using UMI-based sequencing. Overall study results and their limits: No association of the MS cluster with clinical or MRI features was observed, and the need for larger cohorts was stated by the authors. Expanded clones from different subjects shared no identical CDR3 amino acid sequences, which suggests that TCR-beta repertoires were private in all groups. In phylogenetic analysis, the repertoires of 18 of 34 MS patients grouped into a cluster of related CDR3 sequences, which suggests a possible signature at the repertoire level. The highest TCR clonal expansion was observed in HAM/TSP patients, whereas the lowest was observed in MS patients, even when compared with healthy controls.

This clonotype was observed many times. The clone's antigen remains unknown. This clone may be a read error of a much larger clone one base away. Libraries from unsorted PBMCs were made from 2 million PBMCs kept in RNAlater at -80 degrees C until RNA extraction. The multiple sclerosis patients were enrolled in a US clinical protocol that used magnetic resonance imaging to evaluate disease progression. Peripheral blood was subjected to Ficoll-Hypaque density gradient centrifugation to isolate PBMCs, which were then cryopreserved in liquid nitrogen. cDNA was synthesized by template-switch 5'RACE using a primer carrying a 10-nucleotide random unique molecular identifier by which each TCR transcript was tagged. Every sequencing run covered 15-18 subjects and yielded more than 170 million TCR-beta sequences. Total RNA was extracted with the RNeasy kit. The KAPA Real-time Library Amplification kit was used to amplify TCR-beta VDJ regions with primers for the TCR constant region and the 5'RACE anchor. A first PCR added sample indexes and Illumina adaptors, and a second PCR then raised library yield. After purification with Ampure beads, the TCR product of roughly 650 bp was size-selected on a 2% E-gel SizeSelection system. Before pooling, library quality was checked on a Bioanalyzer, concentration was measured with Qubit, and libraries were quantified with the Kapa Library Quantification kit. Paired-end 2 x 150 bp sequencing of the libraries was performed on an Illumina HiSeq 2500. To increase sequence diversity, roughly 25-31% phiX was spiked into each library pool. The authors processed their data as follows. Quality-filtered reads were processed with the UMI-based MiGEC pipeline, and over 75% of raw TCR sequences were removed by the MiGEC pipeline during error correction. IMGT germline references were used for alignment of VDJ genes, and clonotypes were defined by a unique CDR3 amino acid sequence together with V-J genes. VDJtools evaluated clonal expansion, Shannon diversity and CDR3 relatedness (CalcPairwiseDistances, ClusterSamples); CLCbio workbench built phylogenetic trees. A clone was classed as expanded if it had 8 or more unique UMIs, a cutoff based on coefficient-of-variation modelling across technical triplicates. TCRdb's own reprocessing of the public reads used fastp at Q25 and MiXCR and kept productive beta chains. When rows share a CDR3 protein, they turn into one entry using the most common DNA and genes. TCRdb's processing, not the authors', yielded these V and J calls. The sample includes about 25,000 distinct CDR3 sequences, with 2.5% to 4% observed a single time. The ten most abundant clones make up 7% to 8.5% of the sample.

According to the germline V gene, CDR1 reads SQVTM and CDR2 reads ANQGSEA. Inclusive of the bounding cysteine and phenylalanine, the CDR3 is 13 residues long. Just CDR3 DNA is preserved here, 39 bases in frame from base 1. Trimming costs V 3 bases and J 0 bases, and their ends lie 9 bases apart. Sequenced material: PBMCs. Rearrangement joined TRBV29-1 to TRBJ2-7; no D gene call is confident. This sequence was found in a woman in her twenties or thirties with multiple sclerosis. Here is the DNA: TGCAGCGTTGACGATGAAAGCTCCTACGAGCAGTACTTC. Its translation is CSVDDESSYEQYF.